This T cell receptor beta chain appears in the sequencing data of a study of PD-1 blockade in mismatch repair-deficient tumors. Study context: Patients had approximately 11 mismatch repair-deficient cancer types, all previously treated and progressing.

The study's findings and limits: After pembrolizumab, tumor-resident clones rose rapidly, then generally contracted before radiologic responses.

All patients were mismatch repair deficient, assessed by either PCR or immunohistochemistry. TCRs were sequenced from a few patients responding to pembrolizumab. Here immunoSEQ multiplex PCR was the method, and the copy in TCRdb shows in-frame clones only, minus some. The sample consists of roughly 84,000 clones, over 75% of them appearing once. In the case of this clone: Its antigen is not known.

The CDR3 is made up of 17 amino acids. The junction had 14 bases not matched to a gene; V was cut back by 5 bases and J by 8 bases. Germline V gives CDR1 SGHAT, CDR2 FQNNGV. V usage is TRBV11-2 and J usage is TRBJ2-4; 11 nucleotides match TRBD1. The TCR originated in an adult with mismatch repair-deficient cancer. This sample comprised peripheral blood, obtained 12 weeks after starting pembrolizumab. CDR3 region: CASSPWTGGHVLDIQYF. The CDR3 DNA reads TGTGCCAGCAGCCCTTGGACAGGGGGCCACGTTTTGGACATTCAGTACTTC.